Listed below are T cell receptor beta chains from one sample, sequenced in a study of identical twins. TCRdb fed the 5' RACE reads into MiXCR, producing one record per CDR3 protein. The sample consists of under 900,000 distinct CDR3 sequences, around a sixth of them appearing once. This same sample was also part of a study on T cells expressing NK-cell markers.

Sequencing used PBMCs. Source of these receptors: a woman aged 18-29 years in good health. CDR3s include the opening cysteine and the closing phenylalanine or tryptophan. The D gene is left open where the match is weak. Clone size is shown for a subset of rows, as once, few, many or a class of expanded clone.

CASRLGTGSYEQYF,TGTGCCAGCAGGCTTGGGACAGGCTCCTACGAGCAGTACTTC,TRBD1,TRBV12-3/TRBV12-4,TRBJ2-7,few
CASSVSGMAGELFF,TGTGCCAGCAGCGTTTCAGGGATGGCCGGGGAGCTGTTTTTT,.,TRBV9,TRBJ2-2,.
CASSLMGSGTEAFF,TGCGCCAGCAGCTTGATGGGGTCAGGCACTGAAGCTTTCTTT,.,TRBV5-1,TRBJ1-1,many
CASRLTGSGGANVLTF,TGTGCCAGCCGTCTGACAGGGTCGGGTGGGGCCAACGTCCTGACTTTC,TRBD1,TRBV6-1,TRBJ2-6,many
CAISESAGSSYNEQFF,TGTGCCATCAGTGAGTCGGCTGGAAGCTCCTACAATGAGCAGTTCTTC,.,TRBV10-3,TRBJ2-1,few
CASSLGGSVGEQYF,TGTGCCAGCAGCTTAGGAGGGTCTGTCGGCGAGCAGTACTTC,.,TRBV7-9,TRBJ2-7,.
CAISESSDYGYTF,TGTGCCATCAGTGAGTCGTCAGATTATGGCTACACCTTC,.,TRBV10-3,TRBJ1-2,.
CASLLGSTGELFF,TGTGCCAGCCTTTTAGGTTCCACCGGGGAGCTGTTTTTT,.,TRBV5-6,TRBJ2-2,few
CASSYLLTGGTGELFF,TGTGCCAGCAGTTACCTCCTGACGGGGGGCACCGGGGAGCTGTTTTTT,TRBD2,TRBV6-5,TRBJ2-2,.
CASSLDSSGGSDTQYF,TGTGCCAGCAGCTTAGATTCTAGCGGGGGATCTGATACGCAGTATTTT,TRBD2,TRBV7-9,TRBJ2-3,.
CASSQDERVRGTDTQYF,TGTGCCAGCAGCCAAGATGAAAGGGTTCGTGGCACAGATACGCAGTATTTT,.,TRBV3-1,TRBJ2-3,.
CASSPGTSGLTINEQFF,TGTGCCAGCAGCCCCGGGACTAGCGGACTTACGATAAATGAGCAGTTCTTC,TRBD2,TRBV11-2,TRBJ2-1,.
CASSFPPGTSGHTEAFF,TGTGCCAGCAGCTTCCCCCCGGGAACCTCAGGGCACACTGAAGCTTTCTTT,.,TRBV7-3,TRBJ1-1,few
CASSLGTVMYEQFF,TGTGCCAGCAGCTTGGGGACGGTGATGTATGAGCAGTTCTTC,.,TRBV5-6,TRBJ2-1,few